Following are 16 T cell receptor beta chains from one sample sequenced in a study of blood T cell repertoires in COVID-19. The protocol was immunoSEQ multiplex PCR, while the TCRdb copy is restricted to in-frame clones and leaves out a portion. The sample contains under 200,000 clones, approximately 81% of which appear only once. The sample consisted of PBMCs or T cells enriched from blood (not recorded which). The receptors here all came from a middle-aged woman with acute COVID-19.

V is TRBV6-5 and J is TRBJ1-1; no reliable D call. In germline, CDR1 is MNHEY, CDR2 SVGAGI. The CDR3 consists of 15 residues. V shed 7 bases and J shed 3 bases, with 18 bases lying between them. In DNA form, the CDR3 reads TGTGCCAGCAACCCCGGGAAAAGCCTCTACACTGAAGCTTTCTTT. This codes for CASNPGKSLYTEAFF.

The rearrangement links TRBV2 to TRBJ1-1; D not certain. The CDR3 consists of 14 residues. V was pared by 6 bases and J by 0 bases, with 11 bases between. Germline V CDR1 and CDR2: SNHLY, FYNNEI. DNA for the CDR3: TGTGCCAGCAGAGATCTCAGTATGAACACTGAAGCTTTCTTT. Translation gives CASRDLSMNTEAFF.

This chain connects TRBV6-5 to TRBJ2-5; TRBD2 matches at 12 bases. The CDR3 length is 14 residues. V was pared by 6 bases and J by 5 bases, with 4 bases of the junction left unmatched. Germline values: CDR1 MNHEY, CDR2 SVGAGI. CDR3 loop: CASSASGRGETQYF. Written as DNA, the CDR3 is TGTGCCAGCAGCGCTAGCGGGAGGGGGGAGACCCAGTACTTC.

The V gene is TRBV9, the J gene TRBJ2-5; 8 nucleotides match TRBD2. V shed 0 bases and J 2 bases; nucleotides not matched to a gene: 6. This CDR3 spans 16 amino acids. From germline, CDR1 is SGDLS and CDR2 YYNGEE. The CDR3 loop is CASSVDNSGVQETQYF. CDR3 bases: TGTGCCAGCAGCGTAGATAATAGCGGGGTTCAAGAGACCCAGTACTTC.

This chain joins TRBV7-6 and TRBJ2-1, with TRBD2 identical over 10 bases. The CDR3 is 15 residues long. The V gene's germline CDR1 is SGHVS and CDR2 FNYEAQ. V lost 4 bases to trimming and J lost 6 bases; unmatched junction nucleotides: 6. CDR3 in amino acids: CASSSGVAGGNEQFF. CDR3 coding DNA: TGTGCCAGCAGCTCCGGGGTAGCGGGAGGCAATGAGCAGTTCTTC.

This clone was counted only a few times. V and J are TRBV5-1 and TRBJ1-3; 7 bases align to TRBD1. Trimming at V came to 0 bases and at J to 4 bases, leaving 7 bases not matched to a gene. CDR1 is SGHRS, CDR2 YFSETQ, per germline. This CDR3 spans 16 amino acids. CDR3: CASSLGSTGYGNTIYF. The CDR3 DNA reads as TGCGCCAGCAGCTTGGGGTCGACAGGGTACGGAAACACCATATATTTT.

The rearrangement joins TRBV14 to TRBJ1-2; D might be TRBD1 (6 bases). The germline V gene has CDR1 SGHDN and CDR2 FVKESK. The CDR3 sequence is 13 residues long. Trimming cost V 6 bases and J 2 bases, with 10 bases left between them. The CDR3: CASSGQLNYGYTF. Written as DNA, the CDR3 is TGTGCCAGCAGTGGACAGTTAAACTATGGCTACACCTTC.

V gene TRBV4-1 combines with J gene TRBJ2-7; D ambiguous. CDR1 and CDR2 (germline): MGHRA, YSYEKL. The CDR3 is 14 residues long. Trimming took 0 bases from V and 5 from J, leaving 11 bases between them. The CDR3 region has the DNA TGCGCCAGCAGCCAAGACCCCGTGGCGGACGAGCAGTACTTC. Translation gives CASSQDPVADEQYF.

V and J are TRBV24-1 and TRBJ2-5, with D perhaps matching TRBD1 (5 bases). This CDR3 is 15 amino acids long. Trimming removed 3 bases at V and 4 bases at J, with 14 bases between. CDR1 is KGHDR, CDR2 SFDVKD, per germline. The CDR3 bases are TGTGCCACCAGTGATCAGACAGTGCGTCGAGAGACCCAGTACTTC. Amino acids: CATSDQTVRRETQYF.

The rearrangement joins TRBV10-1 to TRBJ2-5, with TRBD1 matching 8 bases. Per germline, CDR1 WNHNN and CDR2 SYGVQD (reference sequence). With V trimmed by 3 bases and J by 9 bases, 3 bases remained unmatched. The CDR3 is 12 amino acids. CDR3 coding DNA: TGCGCCAGCAGTGAAACAGGGGGTGCCCAGTACTTC. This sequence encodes CASSETGGAQYF.

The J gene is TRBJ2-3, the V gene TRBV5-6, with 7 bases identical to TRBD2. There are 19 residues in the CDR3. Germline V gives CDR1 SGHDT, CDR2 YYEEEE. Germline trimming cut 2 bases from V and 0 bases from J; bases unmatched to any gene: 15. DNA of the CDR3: TGTGCCAGCAGCTTTGATGGGAAGGGAGGGAGGGCTAGCACAGATACGCAGTATTTT. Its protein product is CASSFDGKGGRASTDTQYF.

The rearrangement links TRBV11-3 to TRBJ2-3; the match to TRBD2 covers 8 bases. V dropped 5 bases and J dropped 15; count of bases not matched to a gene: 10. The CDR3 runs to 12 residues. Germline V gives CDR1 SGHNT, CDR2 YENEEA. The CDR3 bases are TGTGCCAGCAGCCATCGGGGGAGCGGGAGTTATTTT. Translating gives CASSHRGSGSYF.

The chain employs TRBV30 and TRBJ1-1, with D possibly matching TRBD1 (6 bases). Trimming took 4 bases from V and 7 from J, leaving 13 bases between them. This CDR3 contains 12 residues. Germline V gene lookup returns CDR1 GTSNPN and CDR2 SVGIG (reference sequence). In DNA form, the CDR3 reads TGTGCCTGGACAGGACAGACGAGTGAAGCTTTCTTT. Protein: CAWTGQTSEAFF.

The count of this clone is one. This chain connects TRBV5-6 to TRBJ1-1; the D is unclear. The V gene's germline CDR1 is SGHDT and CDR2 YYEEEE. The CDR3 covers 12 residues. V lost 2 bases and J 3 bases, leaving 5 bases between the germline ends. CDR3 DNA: TGTGCCAGCAGCTTTCCGTACACTGAAGCTTTCTTT. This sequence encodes CASSFPYTEAFF.

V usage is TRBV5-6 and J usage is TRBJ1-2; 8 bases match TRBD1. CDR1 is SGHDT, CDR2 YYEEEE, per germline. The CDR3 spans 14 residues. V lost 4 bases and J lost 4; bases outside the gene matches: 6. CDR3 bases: TGTGCCAGCAGCCCGTATGGACAGGGCTATGGCTACACCTTC. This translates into CASSPYGQGYGYTF. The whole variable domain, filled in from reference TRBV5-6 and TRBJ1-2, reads DAGVTQSPTHLIKTRGQQVTLRCSPKSGHDTVSWYQQALGQGPQFIFQYYEEEERQRGNFPDRFSGHQFPNYSSELNVNALLLGDSALYLCASSPYGQGYGYTFGSGTRLTVV.

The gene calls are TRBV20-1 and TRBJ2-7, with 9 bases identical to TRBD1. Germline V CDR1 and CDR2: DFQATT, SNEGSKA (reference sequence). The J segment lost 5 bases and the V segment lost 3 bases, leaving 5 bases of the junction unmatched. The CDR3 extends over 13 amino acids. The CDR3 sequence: CSASPDRGNEQYF. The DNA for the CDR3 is TGCAGTGCTAGTCCGGACAGGGGCAACGAGCAGTACTTC.